The clone carrying this T cell receptor (beta chain) was seen ten or more times. No antigen is known for it. Time point reported: patch test 3, about 24 weeks after DPC sensitization. Treatment meaning: therapeutic diphenylcyclopropenone sensitization with weekly scalp DPC. Unseparated into fractions, whole blood served as the source from which total RNA was extracted. Per the germline V gene, CDR1 is SEHNR and CDR2 is FQNEAQ (reference sequence). The CDR3 spans 16 residues. V dropped 4 bases and J dropped 0 bases, with 13 bases sitting between them. This sample was taken from a study of human T cells and chemical hapten exposure. The study's findings and limits: DPC sensitization did not alter TCRs above 1 in 1000 frequency. Controls formed significantly fewer large CDR3 similarity clusters than expanded TCRs did.

TCRdb reanalysed the RACE reads using MiXCR and keeps one entry per CDR3 protein. The sample records 50,000 to 70,000 distinct CDR3 sequences, 9.5% to 15% being singletons. The chain recombines TRBV7-9 with TRBJ1-5; possible D gene TRBD1, 6 bases. The TCR sequence derives from a man aged 25-45 years with alopecia areata. Some clones in this sample may be carry-over from other donors' samples. Sequenced material: whole blood, taken in connection with sensitization to the hapten diphenylcyclopropenone (DPC). Written as DNA, the CDR3 is TGTGCCAGCAGCTCCAGACAGGCCTCTAGCAATCAGCCCCAGCATTTT. Amino acids: CASSSRQASSNQPQHF.